The clone carrying this TCR beta chain appeared a few times. This specimen belongs to a study of blood T cell repertoires in COVID-19. Study context: T cells, B-cell-depleted T cells, or PBMCs supplied cDNA or gDNA.

Method: immunoSEQ multiplex PCR; TCRdb's copy keeps in-frame clones and lacks some. Of fewer than 400,000 clones in the sample, 85% were seen once. The sample taken for sequencing was peripheral blood. The sequence was collected from a woman between 18 and 29 years old with acute or convalescent COVID-19.

CDR3 loop: CASSLNWADYGYTF. The CDR3 nucleotides read TGTGCCAGCAGCTTGAATTGGGCCGACTATGGCTACACCTTC. V usage is TRBV5-6 and J usage is TRBJ1-2; D uncertain. This CDR3 has 14 amino acids. Germline loops: CDR1 SGHDT, CDR2 YYEEEE. The V and J ends lost 1 base and 3 bases respectively, with 10 bases between them.